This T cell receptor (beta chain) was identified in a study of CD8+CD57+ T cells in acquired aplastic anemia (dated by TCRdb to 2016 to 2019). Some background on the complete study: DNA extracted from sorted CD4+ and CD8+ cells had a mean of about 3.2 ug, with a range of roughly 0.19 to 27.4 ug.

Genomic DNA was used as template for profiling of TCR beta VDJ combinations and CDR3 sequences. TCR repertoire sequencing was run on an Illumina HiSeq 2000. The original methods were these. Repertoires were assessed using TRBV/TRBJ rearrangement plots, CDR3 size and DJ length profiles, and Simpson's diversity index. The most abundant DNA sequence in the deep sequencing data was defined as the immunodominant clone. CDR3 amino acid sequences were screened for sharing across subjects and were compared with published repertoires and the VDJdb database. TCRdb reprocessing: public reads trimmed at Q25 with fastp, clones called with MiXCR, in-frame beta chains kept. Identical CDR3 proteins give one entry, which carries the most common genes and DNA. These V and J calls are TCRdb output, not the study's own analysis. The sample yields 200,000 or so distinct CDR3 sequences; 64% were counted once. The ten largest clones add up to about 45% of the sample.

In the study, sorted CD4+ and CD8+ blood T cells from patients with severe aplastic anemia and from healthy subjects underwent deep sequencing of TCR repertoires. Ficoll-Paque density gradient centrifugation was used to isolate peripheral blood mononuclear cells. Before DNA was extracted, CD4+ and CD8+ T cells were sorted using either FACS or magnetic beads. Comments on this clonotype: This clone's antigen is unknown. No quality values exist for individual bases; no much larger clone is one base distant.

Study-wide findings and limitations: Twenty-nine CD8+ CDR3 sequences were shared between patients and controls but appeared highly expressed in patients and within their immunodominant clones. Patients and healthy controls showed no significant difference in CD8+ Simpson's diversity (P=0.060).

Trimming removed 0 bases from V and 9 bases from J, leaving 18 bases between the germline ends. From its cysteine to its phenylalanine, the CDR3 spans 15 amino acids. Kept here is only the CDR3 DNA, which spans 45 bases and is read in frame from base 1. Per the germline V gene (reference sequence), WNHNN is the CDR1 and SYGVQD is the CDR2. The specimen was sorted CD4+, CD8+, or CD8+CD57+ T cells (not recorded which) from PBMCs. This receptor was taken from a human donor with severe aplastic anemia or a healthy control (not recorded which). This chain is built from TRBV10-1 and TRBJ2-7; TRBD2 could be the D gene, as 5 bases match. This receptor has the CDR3 CASSESVAGYGGQYF. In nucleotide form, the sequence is TGCGCCAGCAGTGAGTCCGTTGCGGGTTACGGCGGGCAGTACTTC.